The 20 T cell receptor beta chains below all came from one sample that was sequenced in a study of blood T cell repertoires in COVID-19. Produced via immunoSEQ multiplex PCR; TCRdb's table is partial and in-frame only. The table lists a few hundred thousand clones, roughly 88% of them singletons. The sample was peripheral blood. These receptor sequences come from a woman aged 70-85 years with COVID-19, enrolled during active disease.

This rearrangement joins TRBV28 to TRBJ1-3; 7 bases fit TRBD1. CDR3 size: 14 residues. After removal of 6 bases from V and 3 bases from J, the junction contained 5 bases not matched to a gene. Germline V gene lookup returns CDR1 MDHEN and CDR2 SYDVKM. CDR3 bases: TGTGCCAGCAGCCGACAGGGCGGTGGAAACACCATATATTTT. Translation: CASSRQGGGNTIYF.

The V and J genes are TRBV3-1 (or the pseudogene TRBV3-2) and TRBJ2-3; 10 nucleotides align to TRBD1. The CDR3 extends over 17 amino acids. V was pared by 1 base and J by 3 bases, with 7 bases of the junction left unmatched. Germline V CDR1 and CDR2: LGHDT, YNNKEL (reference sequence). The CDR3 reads CASSQVTGGSGTDTQYF. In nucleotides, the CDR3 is TGTGCCAGCAGCCAAGTGACAGGGGGCTCCGGGACAGATACGCAGTATTTT.

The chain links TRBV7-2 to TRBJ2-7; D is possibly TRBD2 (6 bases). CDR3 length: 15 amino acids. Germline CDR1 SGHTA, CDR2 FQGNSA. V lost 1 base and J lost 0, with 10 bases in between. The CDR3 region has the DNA TGTGCCAGCAGCTTAGTGGTAGCGGCCTCCTACGAGCAGTACTTC. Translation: CASSLVVAASYEQYF. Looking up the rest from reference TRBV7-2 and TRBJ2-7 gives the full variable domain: GAGVSQSPSNKVTEKGKDVELRCDPISGHTALYWYRQSLGQGLEFLIYFQGNSAPDKSGLPSDRFSAERTGGSVSTLTIQRTQQEDSAVYLCASSLVVAASYEQYFGPGTRLTVT.

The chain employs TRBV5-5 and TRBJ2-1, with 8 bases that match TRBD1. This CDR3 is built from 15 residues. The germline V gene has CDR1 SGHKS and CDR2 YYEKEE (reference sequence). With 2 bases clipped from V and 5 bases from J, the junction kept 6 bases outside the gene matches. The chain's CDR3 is CASSFGQGVDNEQFF. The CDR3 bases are TGTGCCAGCAGCTTTGGACAGGGAGTCGACAATGAGCAGTTCTTC.

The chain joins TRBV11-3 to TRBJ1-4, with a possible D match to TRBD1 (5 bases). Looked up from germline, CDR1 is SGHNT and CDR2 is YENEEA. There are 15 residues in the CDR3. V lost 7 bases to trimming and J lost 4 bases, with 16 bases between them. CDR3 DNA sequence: TGTGCCAGCACCCGCACGGGGGACGGTAATGAAAAACTGTTTTTT. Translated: CASTRTGDGNEKLFF.

The CDR3 reads CASSLQAGAYEQYF. The CDR3 DNA reads as TGTGCCAGCAGCCTACAAGCGGGAGCTTACGAGCAGTACTTC. V gene TRBV7-2 combines with J gene TRBJ2-7; the match to TRBD2 covers 8 bases. The CDR3 extends over 14 amino acids. V trimming: 5 bases; J trimming: 4 bases; junction bases outside the gene matches: 7. The germline gives CDR1 SGHTA, CDR2 FQGNSA.

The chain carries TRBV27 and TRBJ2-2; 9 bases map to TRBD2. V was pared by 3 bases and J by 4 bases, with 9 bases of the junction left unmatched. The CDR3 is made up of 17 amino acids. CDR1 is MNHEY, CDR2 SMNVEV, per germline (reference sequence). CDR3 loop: CASSFWGGSGSTGELFF. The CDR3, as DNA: TGTGCCAGCAGTTTTTGGGGTGGTAGCGGGAGCACCGGGGAGCTGTTTTTT.

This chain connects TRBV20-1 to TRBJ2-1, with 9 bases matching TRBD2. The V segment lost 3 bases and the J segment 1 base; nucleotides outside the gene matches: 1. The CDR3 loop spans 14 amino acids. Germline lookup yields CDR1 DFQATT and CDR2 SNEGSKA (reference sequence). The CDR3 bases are TGCAGTGCTAGTAGCGGGAGATCCTACAATGAGCAGTTCTTC. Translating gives CSASSGRSYNEQFF.

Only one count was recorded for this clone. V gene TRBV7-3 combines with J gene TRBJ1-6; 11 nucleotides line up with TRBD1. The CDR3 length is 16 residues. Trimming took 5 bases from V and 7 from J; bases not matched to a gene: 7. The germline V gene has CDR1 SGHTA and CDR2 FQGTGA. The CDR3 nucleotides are TGTGCCAGCAGCCTCATGGACAGGGGGCACAATTCACCCCTCCACTTT. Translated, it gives CASSLMDRGHNSPLHF.

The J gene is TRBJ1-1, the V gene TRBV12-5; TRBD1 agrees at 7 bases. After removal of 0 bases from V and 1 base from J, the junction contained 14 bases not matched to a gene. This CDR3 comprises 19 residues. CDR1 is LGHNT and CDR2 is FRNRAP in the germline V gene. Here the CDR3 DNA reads TGTGCTAGTGGTTTGGTACTGGAGGGGGCGAACGATAAGAACACTGAAGCTTTCTTT. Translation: CASGLVLEGANDKNTEAFF. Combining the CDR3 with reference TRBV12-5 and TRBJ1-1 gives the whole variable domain DARVTQTPRHKVTEMGQEVTMRCQPILGHNTVFWYRQTMMQGLELLAYFRNRAPLDDSGMPKDRFSAEMPDATLATLKIQPSEPRDSAVYFCASGLVLEGANDKNTEAFFGQGTRLTVV.

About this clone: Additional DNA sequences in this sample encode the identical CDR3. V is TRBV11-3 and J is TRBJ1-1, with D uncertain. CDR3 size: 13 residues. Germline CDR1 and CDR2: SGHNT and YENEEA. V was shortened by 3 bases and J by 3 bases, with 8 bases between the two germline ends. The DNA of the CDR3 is TGTGCCAGCAGCTTGGAGAGGGACACTGAAGCTTTCTTT. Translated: CASSLERDTEAFF.

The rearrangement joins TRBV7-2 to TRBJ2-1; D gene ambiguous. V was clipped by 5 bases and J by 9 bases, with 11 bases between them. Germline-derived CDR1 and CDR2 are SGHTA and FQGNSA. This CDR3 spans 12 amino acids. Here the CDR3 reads CASSEFGREQFF. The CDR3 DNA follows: TGTGCCAGCAGCGAATTTGGGCGTGAGCAGTTCTTC.

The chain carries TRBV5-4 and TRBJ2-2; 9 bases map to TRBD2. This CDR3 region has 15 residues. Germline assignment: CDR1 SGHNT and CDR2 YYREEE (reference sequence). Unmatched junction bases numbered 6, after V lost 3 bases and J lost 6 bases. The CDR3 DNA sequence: TGTGCCAGCAGCTCGGTAGCGGGAGCACCCGGGGAGCTGTTTTTT. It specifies CASSSVAGAPGELFF. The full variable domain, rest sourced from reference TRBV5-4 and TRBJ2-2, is ETGVTQSPTHLIKTRGQQVTLRCSSQSGHNTVSWYQQALGQGPQFIFQYYREEENGRGNFPPRFSGLQFPNYSSELNVNALELDDSALYLCASSSVAGAPGELFFGEGSRLTVL.

The CDR3 DNA reads TGTGCCAGCTCACCTACGGGAGTTGTTGATACAGATACGCAGTATTTT. Its protein product is CASSPTGVVDTDTQYF. The chain links TRBV18 to TRBJ2-3; tentative D call: TRBD2 (6 bases). The CDR3 extends over 16 amino acids. Trimming removed 3 bases from V and 3 bases from J, with 16 bases in between. CDR1 and CDR2 from the germline V gene are KGHSH and LQKENI. Using reference TRBV18 and TRBJ2-3 for the parts outside the CDR3, the full variable domain is NAGVMQNPRHLVRRRGQEARLRCSPMKGHSHVYWYRQLPEEGLKFMVYLQKENIIDESGMPKERFSAEFPKEGPSILRIQQVVRGDSAAYFCASSPTGVVDTDTQYFGPGTRLTVL.

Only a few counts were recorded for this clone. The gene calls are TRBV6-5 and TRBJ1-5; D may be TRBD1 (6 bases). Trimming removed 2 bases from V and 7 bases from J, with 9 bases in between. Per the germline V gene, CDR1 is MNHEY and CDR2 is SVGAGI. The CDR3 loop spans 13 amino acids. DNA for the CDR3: TGTGCCAGCAGTTACACAGGGCACCAGCCCCAGCATTTT. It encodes CASSYTGHQPQHF.

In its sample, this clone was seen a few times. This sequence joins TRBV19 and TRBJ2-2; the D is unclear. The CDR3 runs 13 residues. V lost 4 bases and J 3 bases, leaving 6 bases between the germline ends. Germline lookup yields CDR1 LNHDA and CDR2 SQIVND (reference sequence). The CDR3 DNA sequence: TGTGCCAGTAGTACCCCCGACACCGGGGAGCTGTTTTTT. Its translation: CASSTPDTGELFF.

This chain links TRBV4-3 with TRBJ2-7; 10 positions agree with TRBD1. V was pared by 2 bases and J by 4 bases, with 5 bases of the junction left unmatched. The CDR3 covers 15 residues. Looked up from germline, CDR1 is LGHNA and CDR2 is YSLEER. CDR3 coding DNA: TGCGCCAGCAGCCAACAGACAGGGGGCGGGTACGAGCAGTACTTC. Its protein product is CASSQQTGGGYEQYF.

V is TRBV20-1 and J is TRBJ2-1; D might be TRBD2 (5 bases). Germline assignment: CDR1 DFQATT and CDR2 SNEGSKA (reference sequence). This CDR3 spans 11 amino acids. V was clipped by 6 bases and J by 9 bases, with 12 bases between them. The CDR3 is CSAIRGIEQFF. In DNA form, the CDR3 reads TGCAGTGCCATTAGAGGGATTGAGCAGTTCTTC.

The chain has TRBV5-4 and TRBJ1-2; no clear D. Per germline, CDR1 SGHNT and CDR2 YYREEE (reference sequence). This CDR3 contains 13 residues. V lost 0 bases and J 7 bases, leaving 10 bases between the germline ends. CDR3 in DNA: TGTGCCAGCAGCTTGGGGGCAGGTTCTGGCTACACCTTC. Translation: CASSLGAGSGYTF. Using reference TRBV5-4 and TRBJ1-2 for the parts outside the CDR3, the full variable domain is ETGVTQSPTHLIKTRGQQVTLRCSSQSGHNTVSWYQQALGQGPQFIFQYYREEENGRGNFPPRFSGLQFPNYSSELNVNALELDDSALYLCASSLGAGSGYTFGSGTRLTVV.

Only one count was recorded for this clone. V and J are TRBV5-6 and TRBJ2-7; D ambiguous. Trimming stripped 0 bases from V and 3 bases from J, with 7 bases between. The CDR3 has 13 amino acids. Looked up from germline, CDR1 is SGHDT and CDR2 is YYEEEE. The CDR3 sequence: CASSLATFYEQYF. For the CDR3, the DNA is TGTGCCAGCAGCTTGGCTACCTTCTACGAGCAGTACTTC.